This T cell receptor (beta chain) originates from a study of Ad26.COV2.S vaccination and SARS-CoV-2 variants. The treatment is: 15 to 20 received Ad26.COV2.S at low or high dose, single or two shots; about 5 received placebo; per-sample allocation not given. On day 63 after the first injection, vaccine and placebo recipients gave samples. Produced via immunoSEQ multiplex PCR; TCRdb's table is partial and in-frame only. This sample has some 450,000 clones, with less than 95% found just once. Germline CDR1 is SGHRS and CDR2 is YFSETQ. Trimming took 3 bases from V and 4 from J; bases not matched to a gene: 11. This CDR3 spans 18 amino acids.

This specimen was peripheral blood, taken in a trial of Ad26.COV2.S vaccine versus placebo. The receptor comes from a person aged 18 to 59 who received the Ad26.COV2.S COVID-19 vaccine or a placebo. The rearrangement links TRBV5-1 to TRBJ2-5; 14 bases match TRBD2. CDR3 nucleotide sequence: TGCGCCAGCAGCTCTACCCCGGGACTAGCGGGAGCCTCAGAGACCCAGTACTTC. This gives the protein CASSSTPGLAGASETQYF.